This T cell receptor (beta chain) was recovered during a study of OX40 agonist ivuxolimab in advanced cancers. This CDR3 contains 16 residues. The germline CDR1 and CDR2 sequences are MGHRA and YSYEKL. V lost 1 base and J lost 0, with 7 bases in between. Sequenced by immunoSEQ multiplex PCR; TCRdb stores in-frame clones only, minus some. The sample shows fewer than 85,000 clones, 86% of them seen only once. The source is an adult with an advanced solid tumor such as melanoma, head and neck, liver or kidney cancer. The chain carries TRBV4-1 and TRBJ2-6, with D tentatively TRBD2 (5 bases). Sequenced material: CD4+ or CD8+ T cells sorted from blood, taken in a trial of the OX40 agonist ivuxolimab. CDR3 sequence reads: CASSQGRGSGANVLTF. In DNA, the CDR3 is TGCGCCAGCAGCCAAGGCCGGGGCTCTGGGGCCAACGTCCTGACTTTC.